This TCR beta chain came from a study of early T cells in non-severe SARS-CoV-2 infection. Notes on this clonotype: This clone may be a read error of a much larger clone one base away.

In germline, CDR1 is MNHEY, CDR2 SVGAGI. The CDR3 covers 16 residues. The TCR library protocol was used to attach unique molecular identifiers. These identifiers were attached to individual cDNA molecules. Each CDR3 protein is one row after TCRdb ran MiXCR on the 5' RACE reads. In the table there are approximately 67,000 distinct CDR3 sequences, roughly 10% of which are singletons. The source material was whole blood. The sequence was obtained from an adult who was a healthcare worker with PCR-confirmed SARS-CoV-2 infection or an uninfected control (not recorded which). The chain couples TRBV6-5 to TRBJ2-6; TRBD1 might be the D (6 bases). The CDR3 bases are TGTGCCAGCAGTTACTCCCCAGGGGCTGGGGTCAACGTCCTGACTTTC. Its translation is CASSYSPGAGVNVLTF.